Presented here are 18 T cell receptor beta chains from one specimen sequenced in a study of cytomegalovirus exposure and HLA in healthy donors. PCR primers comprised 60 Vbeta and 13 Jbeta primers. The protocol was immunoSEQ multiplex PCR, while the TCRdb copy is restricted to in-frame clones and leaves out a portion. The listing records about 140,000 clones. The sample was PBMCs. The receptors shown here come from a male donor in good health and CMV-seronegative.

The chain recombines TRBV30 with TRBJ2-3, with 9 bases matching TRBD1. This CDR3 is built from 16 residues. Trimming cost V 0 bases and J 5 bases; bases outside gene matches: 9. The germline CDR1 and CDR2 sequences are GTSNPN and SVGIG (reference sequence). The DNA for the CDR3 is TGTGCCTGGAGTGTACTCGGACAGGGGCTGGTAGATACGCAGTATTTT. Encoded protein: CAWSVLGQGLVDTQYF.

The chain combines TRBV30 with TRBJ1-3; a weak D match, TRBD1 (5 bases). V was pared by 6 bases and J by 0 bases, with 12 bases between. From germline, CDR1 is GTSNPN and CDR2 SVGIG (reference sequence). CDR3 length: 14 amino acids. The CDR3 coding sequence is TGTGCCTGCATCCAGGGTGTCTCTGGAAACACCATATATTTT. Translating gives CACIQGVSGNTIYF.

The chain uses TRBV19 and TRBJ1-2, with a tentative D call TRBD1 (5 bases). The CDR3 covers 13 residues. The germline CDR1 and CDR2 sequences are LNHDA and SQIVND (reference sequence). V was trimmed by 3 bases and J by 2 bases, leaving 7 bases between them. The CDR3 DNA follows: TGTGCCAGTAGTATCCGACAGAACTATGGCTACACCTTC. Translated, it gives CASSIRQNYGYTF.

The chain employs TRBV6-6 and TRBJ2-6; D is perhaps TRBD1 (6 bases). Germline-derived CDR1 and CDR2 are MNHNY and SVGAGI (reference sequence). Trimming took 5 bases from V and 4 from J, leaving 15 bases between them. The CDR3 length is 16 residues. CDR3 residues: CASSREQGAGANVLTF. The CDR3 region has the DNA TGTGCCAGCAGTAGGGAACAGGGCGCCGGGGCCAACGTCCTGACTTTC.

V and J are TRBV6-5 and TRBJ2-7; tentative D call: TRBD2 (5 bases). V was shortened by 3 bases and J by 7 bases, with 13 bases between the two germline ends. This CDR3 has 13 residues. Germline V gene lookup returns CDR1 MNHEY and CDR2 SVGAGI. CDR3 in amino acids: CASSYDAAGEQYF. CDR3 nucleotides: TGTGCCAGCAGTTATGATGCGGCGGGTGAGCAGTACTTC.

The CDR3 sequence is CASSSGDSYEQYF. The CDR3 bases are TGTGCCAGCAGTTCAGGGGACTCCTACGAGCAGTACTTC. J is TRBJ2-7 and V is TRBV11-3; D may be TRBD1 (6 bases). V lost 6 bases and J 0 bases, leaving 9 bases between the germline ends. This CDR3 contains 13 residues. Germline V gene sequence: CDR1 SGHNT, CDR2 YENEEA.

The J gene is TRBJ2-6, the V gene TRBV18; TRBD1 matches 8 bases. With V trimmed by 4 bases and J by 2 bases, 1 base remained unmatched. The CDR3 has 15 residues. Germline V CDR1 and CDR2: KGHSH, LQKENI. The CDR3 is CASSQGQAGANVLTF. The CDR3 DNA is TGTGCCAGCTCACAGGGACAGGCTGGGGCCAACGTCCTGACTTTC. Together with reference TRBV18 and TRBJ2-6, the CDR3 gives the full variable domain: NAGVMQNPRHLVRRRGQEARLRCSPMKGHSHVYWYRQLPEEGLKFMVYLQKENIIDESGMPKERFSAEFPKEGPSILRIQQVVRGDSAAYFCASSQGQAGANVLTFGAGSRLTVL.

This rearrangement joins TRBV7-6 to TRBJ2-7; possible D gene TRBD2, 5 bases. V lost 4 bases, J lost 0 bases, and 7 bases lay in between. Germline assignment: CDR1 SGHVS and CDR2 FNYEAQ. This CDR3 region has 13 residues. DNA for the CDR3: TGTGCCAGCAGCTCCGGGGTCTCCTACGAGCAGTACTTC. Its protein is CASSSGVSYEQYF.

This chain connects TRBV11-2 to TRBJ2-3, with D possibly matching TRBD1 (6 bases). Germline V lookup: CDR1 SGHAT, CDR2 FQNNGV. This CDR3 spans 12 amino acids. V lost 5 bases to trimming and J lost 6 bases, with 9 bases between them. CDR3 protein: CASSLDRDTQYF. In DNA form, the CDR3 reads TGTGCCAGCAGCCTTGACAGGGATACGCAGTATTTT.

The genes are TRBV19 and TRBJ2-3; 7 bases are shared with TRBD1. Germline V lookup: CDR1 LNHDA, CDR2 SQIVND (reference sequence). This CDR3 is built from 14 residues. V shed 6 bases, J shed 2 bases, and the junction held 5 bases outside the gene matches. DNA for the CDR3: TGTGCCAGTAGCGTAGGACAGGCCACAGATACGCAGTATTTT. Encoded protein: CASSVGQATDTQYF.

The V call is TRBV5-6, the J call TRBJ1-1; tentative D call: TRBD1 (5 bases). Trimming took 6 bases from V and 10 from J, leaving 19 bases between them. The germline gives CDR1 SGHDT, CDR2 YYEEEE. The CDR3 length is 13 residues. The DNA for the CDR3 is TGTGCCAGCACCGGGACTTTTAGTGGGGGAGCTTTCTTT. As protein: CASTGTFSGGAFF. Together with reference TRBV5-6 and TRBJ1-1, the CDR3 gives the full variable domain: DAGVTQSPTHLIKTRGQQVTLRCSPKSGHDTVSWYQQALGQGPQFIFQYYEEEERQRGNFPDRFSGHQFPNYSSELNVNALLLGDSALYLCASTGTFSGGAFFGQGTRLTVV.

Here the CDR3 DNA reads TGCGCCAGCAGGACTGATCCCCCAGATACGCAGTATTTT. Translating gives CASRTDPPDTQYF. V gene TRBV5-1 combines with J gene TRBJ2-3; D is unclear. V shed 5 bases and J shed 4 bases, with 11 bases lying between them. The V gene's germline CDR1 is SGHRS and CDR2 YFSETQ. There are 13 residues in the CDR3.

The chain has TRBV7-9 and TRBJ1-1, with D perhaps matching TRBD1 (6 bases). Trimming cost V 7 bases and J 0 bases, with 15 bases left between them. CDR1 and CDR2 from the germline V gene are SEHNR and FQNEAQ (reference sequence). CDR3 length equals 15 residues. The CDR3 DNA reads TGTGCCAGCAACAATAGGCAGGGGATGAACACTGAAGCTTTCTTT. It is translated as CASNNRQGMNTEAFF.

The gene calls are TRBV30 and TRBJ2-5; 10 bases line up with TRBD1. The J call is in doubt because the DNA end fits TRBJ2-7 better. The CDR3 covers 12 residues. The germline V gene has CDR1 GTSNPN and CDR2 SVGIG (reference sequence). DNA of the CDR3: TGTGCCTGGGGGACAGGGGTCGGCGAGCAGTACTTC. It yields the protein CAWGTGVGEQYF.

The chain joins TRBV14 to TRBJ2-1; 9 bases line up with TRBD2. Germline assignment: CDR1 SGHDN and CDR2 FVKESK. The ends lost 5 bases at V and 0 bases at J; junction bases unmatched: 8. The CDR3 consists of 17 residues. The CDR3 protein is CASSRTLAGASYNEQFF. CDR3 DNA sequence: TGTGCCAGCAGCAGGACCTTAGCGGGGGCCTCCTACAATGAGCAGTTCTTC. The whole variable domain, filled in from reference TRBV14 and TRBJ2-1, reads EAGVTQFPSHSVIEKGQTVTLRCDPISGHDNLYWYRRVMGKEIKFLLHFVKESKQDESGMPNNRFLAERTGGTYSTLKVQPAELEDSGVYFCASSRTLAGASYNEQFFGPGTRLTVL.

V gene TRBV19 combines with J gene TRBJ2-3, with 9 bases fitting TRBD2. The CDR3 runs 16 residues. Looked up from germline, CDR1 is LNHDA and CDR2 is SQIVND (reference sequence). The V segment lost 5 bases and the J segment 2 bases; nucleotides outside the gene matches: 8. DNA for the CDR3: TGTGCCAGTAGTTCCGTAGCGGGGGCCCCCACAGATACGCAGTATTTT. Protein sequence: CASSSVAGAPTDTQYF.

CDR3 residues: CAWSRRVPEAFF. DNA of the CDR3: TGTGCCTGGAGTCGGCGGGTGCCTGAAGCTTTCTTT. The chain is built from TRBV30 and TRBJ1-1; D is unresolved. V shed 2 bases and J shed 6 bases, with 10 bases lying between them. Germline CDR1 GTSNPN, CDR2 SVGIG (reference sequence). There are 12 residues in the CDR3.

V gene TRBV6-1 combines with J gene TRBJ1-2, with no clear D. The V end was cut by 6 bases, the J end by 1 base, with 9 bases between. This CDR3 spans 13 amino acids. Germline V gives CDR1 MNHNS, CDR2 SASEGT. The CDR3: CASSSGFNYGYTF. CDR3 nucleotides: TGTGCCAGCAGCTCGGGATTTAACTATGGCTACACCTTC.